Following are 21 T cell receptor beta chains from one sample sequenced in a study of OX40 agonist ivuxolimab in advanced cancers. The method was immunoSEQ multiplex PCR; TCRdb's version includes in-frame clones alone and lacks a portion of them. The sample consists of tens of thousands of clones, 84% of them appearing once. This specimen consisted of CD4+ or CD8+ T cells sorted from blood, obtained in a trial of the OX40 agonist ivuxolimab. The receptors were gathered from an adult with an advanced solid tumor such as melanoma, head and neck, liver or kidney cancer.

The rearrangement uses TRBV4-1 and TRBJ1-1; 8 bases are shared with TRBD1. The CDR3 consists of 15 residues. The germline V gene encodes CDR1 MGHRA and CDR2 YSYEKL. V trimming: 0 bases; J trimming: 5 bases; junction bases outside the gene matches: 5. Here the CDR3 reads CASSQDPTGGTEAFF. CDR3 sequence (DNA): TGCGCCAGCAGCCAAGACCCTACAGGGGGTACTGAAGCTTTCTTT.

The chain employs TRBV6-1 and TRBJ2-2; D is unresolved. CDR3 length equals 12 residues. Trimming took off 1 base at V and 6 bases at J, with 3 bases between the two ends. Germline V gene lookup returns CDR1 MNHNS and CDR2 SASEGT. Here the CDR3 reads CASSEVPGELFF. The CDR3 DNA is TGTGCCAGCAGTGAAGTGCCCGGGGAGCTGTTTTTT.

This clone was detected once. The chain combines TRBV6-6 with TRBJ2-5; tentatively, D is TRBD1 or TRBD2 (5 bases each). The tail of the sequence fits TRBJ2-7 better, so the J call may be wrong. The CDR3 contains 13 residues. CDR1 and CDR2 (germline): MNHNY, SVGAGI (reference sequence). The CDR3 region has the DNA TGTGCCAGCAATTATGGGGGTGGTTACGAGCAGTACTTC. Amino acids: CASNYGGGYEQYF.

This chain joins TRBV6-5 and TRBJ1-2, with unresolved D. Trimming stripped 7 bases from V and 2 bases from J, with 11 bases between. Germline-derived CDR1 and CDR2 are MNHEY and SVGAGI. This CDR3 contains 13 residues. CDR3 residues: CASTFRGNYGYTF. The CDR3, as DNA: TGTGCCAGCACCTTCCGGGGAAACTATGGCTACACCTTC.

V gene TRBV7-9 combines with J gene TRBJ2-3; a weak D match, TRBD2 (6 bases). CDR1 SEHNR and CDR2 FQNEAQ come from the germline V gene (reference sequence). Trimming removed 3 bases from V and 3 bases from J, with 7 bases in between. The CDR3 loop spans 13 amino acids. CDR3 amino acids: CASSFGGTDTQYF. The CDR3 DNA sequence: TGTGCCAGCAGCTTCGGGGGAACAGATACGCAGTATTTT.

V and J are TRBV5-8 and TRBJ2-1; TRBD2 is a possible D gene (6 bases). The CDR3 is made up of 13 amino acids. Germline CDR1 is SGHTS and CDR2 is YDEGEE. V gave up 1 base and J gave up 7 bases, with 9 bases separating them. The CDR3 protein is CASSLRGENEQFF. Written as DNA, the CDR3 is TGTGCCAGCAGCTTGCGCGGGGAAAATGAGCAGTTCTTC.

The J gene is TRBJ2-7, the V gene TRBV13, with 14 nucleotides matching TRBD2. Germline V gene data show CDR1 as PRHDT and CDR2 as FYEKMQ (reference sequence). CDR3 length: 14 residues. V was clipped by 3 bases and J by 8 bases; unmatched bases: 3. This CDR3 is CASSFGTSGGKQYF. CDR3 DNA sequence: TGTGCCAGCAGCTTCGGGACTAGCGGGGGCAAGCAGTACTTC.

This clone was observed a handful of times. V gene TRBV5-1 combines with J gene TRBJ1-1; 9 bases map to TRBD1. Germline CDR1 SGHRS, CDR2 YFSETQ. The CDR3 totals 16 residues. The J segment lost 1 base and the V segment lost 5 bases, leaving 9 bases of the junction unmatched. The CDR3 here is CASRPGQGIENTEAFF. The DNA for the CDR3 is TGCGCCAGCAGACCGGGACAGGGAATAGAGAACACTGAAGCTTTCTTT. Looking up the rest from reference TRBV5-1 and TRBJ1-1 gives the full variable domain: KAGVTQTPRYLIKTRGQQVTLSCSPISGHRSVSWYQQTPGQGLQFLFEYFSETQRNKGNFPGRFSGRQFSNSRSEMNVSTLELGDSALYLCASRPGQGIENTEAFFGQGTRLTVV.

About this clone: Since a much larger clone is just one base distant, this may be a read error. This chain joins TRBV18 and TRBJ2-7, with D uncertain. Germline CDR1 reads KGHSH; CDR2 reads LQKENI. V was clipped by 3 bases and J by 0 bases, with 12 bases between them. There are 15 residues in the CDR3. In DNA, the CDR3 is TGTGCCAGCTCACCTCTTTCAGAGATCTCCTACGAGCAGTACTTC. Its translation is CASSPLSEISYEQYF.

The chain joins TRBV9 to TRBJ2-3; D is perhaps TRBD2 (6 bases). Germline-derived CDR1 and CDR2 are SGDLS and YYNGEE. This CDR3 is 16 amino acids long. Trimming left V 4 bases short and J 2 bases short, with 17 bases between. The CDR3 here is CASSLRWDSYTDTQYF. The CDR3 DNA reads as TGTGCCAGCAGCCTTAGATGGGACTCCTACACAGATACGCAGTATTTT.

This clone turned up a few times. This chain uses TRBV6-1 with TRBJ1-2; D not certain. Germline values: CDR1 MNHNS, CDR2 SASEGT. CDR3 size: 13 residues. V dropped 2 bases and J dropped 2 bases, with 6 bases sitting between them. The CDR3 DNA sequence: TGTGCCAGCAGTGAAAGACGGAACTATGGCTACACCTTC. Amino acid sequence: CASSERRNYGYTF.

The V call is TRBV7-2, the J call TRBJ2-7; D is possibly TRBD1 or TRBD2 (5 bases each). Germline loops: CDR1 SGHTA, CDR2 FQGNSA. This CDR3 is 14 amino acids long. Trimming stripped 1 base from V and 1 base from J, with 8 bases between. This CDR3 is CASSLGGLSYEQYF. The CDR3 nucleotides read TGTGCCAGCAGCTTAGGGGGGTTATCCTACGAGCAGTACTTC.

The sample holds one count of this clone. The gene calls are TRBV2 and TRBJ1-3, with D perhaps matching TRBD1 (5 bases). Germline-derived CDR1 and CDR2 are SNHLY and FYNNEI. V lost 8 bases to trimming and J lost 0 bases, with 11 bases between them. CDR3 length: 14 residues. The CDR3 DNA is TGTGCCAGCCGCGACAGTTTCTCTGGAAACACCATATATTTT. Translated, it gives CASRDSFSGNTIYF.

The chain recombines TRBV5-1 with TRBJ1-2; 7 bases fit TRBD1. The CDR3 loop spans 15 amino acids. Germline V gene sequence: CDR1 SGHRS, CDR2 YFSETQ. V lost 6 bases and J lost 0; bases outside the gene matches: 8. The CDR3: CASKFGQDTNYGYTF. The CDR3 DNA sequence: TGCGCCAGCAAATTCGGACAGGACACTAACTATGGCTACACCTTC.

The V call is TRBV5-1, the J call TRBJ1-1, with 9 positions matching TRBD1. This CDR3 is 14 amino acids long. J was trimmed by 4 bases and V by 5 bases; bases with no gene match: 6. Germline CDR1 is SGHRS and CDR2 is YFSETQ. In DNA, the CDR3 is TGCGCCAGCAGACCCGGGACAGGGATCACTGAAGCTTTCTTT. It codes for CASRPGTGITEAFF.

The V call is TRBV19, the J call TRBJ2-1, with D tentatively TRBD2 (6 bases). CDR3 size: 15 residues. V was cut by 6 bases and J by 0 bases, with 12 bases left in between. CDR1 and CDR2 from the germline V gene are LNHDA and SQIVND (reference sequence). In nucleotides, the CDR3 is TGTGCCAGTAGGGGAGGTGAACCCTCCTACAATGAGCAGTTCTTC. Residues: CASRGGEPSYNEQFF.

This clone was seen only once. The chain links TRBV2 to TRBJ2-5; D gene unclear. Germline V lookup: CDR1 SNHLY, CDR2 FYNNEI. V was shortened by 3 bases and J by 6 bases, with 14 bases between the two germline ends. The CDR3 loop spans 14 amino acids. The chain's CDR3 is CASSDLLSRKTQYF. The CDR3 DNA is TGTGCCAGCAGTGACCTCCTTAGTCGTAAGACCCAGTACTTC. Supplemented by reference TRBV2 and TRBJ2-5, the full variable domain reads EPEVTQTPSHQVTQMGQEVILRCVPISNHLYFYWYRQILGQKVEFLVSFYNNEISEKSEIFDDQFSVERPDGSNFTLKIRSTKLEDSAMYFCASSDLLSRKTQYFGPGTRLLVL.

Comments on this clone: Compared with germline, one end of the junction differs, possibly owing to a read error. The chain couples TRBV27 to TRBJ1-1, with TRBD1 as a possible D gene (5 bases). This CDR3 comprises 16 residues. Germline V gene lookup returns CDR1 MNHEY and CDR2 SMNVEV (reference sequence). The CDR3: CASSLSGTVPNTEAFF. The CDR3 DNA sequence: TGTGCCAGCAGTCTATCCGGGACGGTGCCCAACACTGAAGCTTTCTTT.

The chain uses TRBV29-1 and TRBJ2-3; D is perhaps TRBD2 (5 bases). V was cut by 7 bases and J by 2 bases, with 25 bases left in between. The CDR3 spans 17 residues. Germline V CDR1 and CDR2: SQVTM, ANQGSEA. The CDR3 nucleotides read TGCAGCGGTGGCGGTCTCGCGTGGCCGGGGAACACAGATACGCAGTATTTT. Its translation: CSGGGLAWPGNTDTQYF.

The chain uses TRBV27 and TRBJ1-1; D remains unclear. V shed 3 bases and J shed 7 bases, with 12 bases lying between them. Germline CDR1 is MNHEY and CDR2 is SMNVEV (reference sequence). The CDR3 sequence is 13 residues long. The CDR3 loop is CASSLWAAHEAFF. Here the CDR3 DNA reads TGTGCCAGCAGTTTGTGGGCGGCCCATGAAGCTTTCTTT.

The V call is TRBV2, the J call TRBJ2-7; TRBD1 might be the D (6 bases). Trimming pared 6 bases from V and 3 bases from J, leaving 12 bases between. Looked up from germline, CDR1 is SNHLY and CDR2 is FYNNEI. The CDR3 is made up of 13 amino acids. CDR3 region: CASSTDRIYEQYF. The CDR3 DNA sequence: TGTGCCAGCAGCACCGACAGGATCTACGAGCAGTACTTC.